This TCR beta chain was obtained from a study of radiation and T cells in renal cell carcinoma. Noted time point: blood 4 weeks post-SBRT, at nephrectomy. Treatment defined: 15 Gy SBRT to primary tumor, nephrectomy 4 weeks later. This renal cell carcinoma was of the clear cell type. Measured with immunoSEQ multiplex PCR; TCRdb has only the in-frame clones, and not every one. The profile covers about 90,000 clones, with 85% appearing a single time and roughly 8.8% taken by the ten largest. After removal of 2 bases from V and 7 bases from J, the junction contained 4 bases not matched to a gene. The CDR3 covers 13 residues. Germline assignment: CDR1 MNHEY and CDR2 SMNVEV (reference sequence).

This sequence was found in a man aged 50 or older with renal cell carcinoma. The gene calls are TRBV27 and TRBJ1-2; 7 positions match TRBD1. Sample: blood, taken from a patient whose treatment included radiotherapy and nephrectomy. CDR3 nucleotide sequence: TGTGCCAGCAGTTTAACCCAGGGGGTTGGCTACACCTTC. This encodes CASSLTQGVGYTF.